One T cell receptor (beta chain) is described in this entry. Its antigen is unknown. At one end, the junction sequence differs from germline, possibly due to a read error. The CDR3 is 16 amino acids. CDR1 is SGHRS and CDR2 is YFSETQ in the germline V gene. This sample is drawn from a study of blood T cells in healthy people across ages. Broader study findings: The diversity estimates, figures obtained from one million T cells, were considered underestimates. Measured against age, TCR beta diversity per million T cells decreased in a roughly linear manner.

A second PCR of 7 to 11 cycles used a sample-barcoded 5' primer and a J-beta primer mix. Carrying 12 random nucleotides, a template-switch adaptor labeled each individual cDNA molecule. TCRdb used MiXCR to reprocess the 5' RACE reads, holding one entry per CDR3 protein. The sample consists of 1.5 million to 1.8 million distinct CDR3 sequences, about 42% of them appearing once. This sequence was found in a woman aged 18-29 years in good health. V is TRBV5-1 and J is TRBJ2-7; 9 bases align to TRBD1. The sample consisted of blood. CDR3 sequence reads: CASSSKDRGSTYEPYF. Written as DNA, the CDR3 is TGCGCCAGCAGCTCGAAGGACAGGGGTTCCACCTACGAGCCGTACTTC.